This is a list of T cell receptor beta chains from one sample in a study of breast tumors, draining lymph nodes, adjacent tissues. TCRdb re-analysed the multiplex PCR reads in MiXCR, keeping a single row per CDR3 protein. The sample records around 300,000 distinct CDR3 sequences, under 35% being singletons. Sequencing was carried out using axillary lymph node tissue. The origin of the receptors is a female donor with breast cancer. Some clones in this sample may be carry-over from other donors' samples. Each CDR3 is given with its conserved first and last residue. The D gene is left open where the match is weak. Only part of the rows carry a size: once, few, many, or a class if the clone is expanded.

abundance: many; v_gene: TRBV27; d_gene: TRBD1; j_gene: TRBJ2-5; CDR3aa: CASSLSQGAETQYF; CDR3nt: TGTGCCAGCAGTTTATCACAGGGGGCTGAGACCCAGTACTTC
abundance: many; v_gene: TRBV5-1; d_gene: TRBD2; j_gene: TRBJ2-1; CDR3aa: CASSLTSASSYNEQFF; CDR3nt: TGCGCCAGCAGCTTGACTAGCGCCAGCTCCTACAATGAGCAGTTCTTC
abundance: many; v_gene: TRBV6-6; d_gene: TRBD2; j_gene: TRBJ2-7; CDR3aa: CASSSGVGTMDYEQYF; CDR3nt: TGTGCCAGCAGTTCCGGGGTCGGGACTATGGACTACGAGCAGTACTTC
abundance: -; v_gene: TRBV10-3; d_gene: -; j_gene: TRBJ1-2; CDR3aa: CASSYSELSYGYTF; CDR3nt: TGTGCCAGCAGTTACTCCGAGTTAAGCTATGGCTACACCTTC
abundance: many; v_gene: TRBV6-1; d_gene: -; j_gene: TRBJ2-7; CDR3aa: CASTTAYEQYF; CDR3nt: TGTGCCAGCACGACAGCCTACGAGCAGTACTTC
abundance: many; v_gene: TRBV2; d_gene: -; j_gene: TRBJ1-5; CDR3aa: CASSPNNNQPQHF; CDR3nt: TGTGCCAGCAGTCCAAACAACAATCAGCCCCAGCATTTT
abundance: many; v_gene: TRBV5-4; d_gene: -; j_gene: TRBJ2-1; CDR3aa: CASSFIGRFEQFF; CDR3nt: TGTGCCAGCAGCTTTATAGGACGGTTCGAGCAGTTCTTC
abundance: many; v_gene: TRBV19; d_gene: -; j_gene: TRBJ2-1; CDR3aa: CASSGRGSSYNEQFF; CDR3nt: TGTGCCAGTAGTGGACGGGGAAGCTCCTACAATGAGCAGTTCTTC
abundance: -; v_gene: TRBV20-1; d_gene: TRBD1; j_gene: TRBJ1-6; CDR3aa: CSAGTGDSPLHF; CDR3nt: TGCAGTGCCGGGACAGGGGACTCACCCCTCCACTTT
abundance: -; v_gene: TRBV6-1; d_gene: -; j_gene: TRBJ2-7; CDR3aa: CASRGDGYSQYF; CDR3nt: TGTGCCAGCAGAGGGGACGGATATTCCCAGTACTTC
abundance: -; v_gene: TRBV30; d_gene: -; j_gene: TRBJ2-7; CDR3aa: CAWSALHGQHF; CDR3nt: TGTGCCTGGAGTGCCCTCCACGGGCAGCACTTC
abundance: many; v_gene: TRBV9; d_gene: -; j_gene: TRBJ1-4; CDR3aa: CASSVAGDSRRLFF; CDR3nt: TGTGCCAGCAGCGTAGCCGGAGACAGCCGTCGGCTGTTTTTT
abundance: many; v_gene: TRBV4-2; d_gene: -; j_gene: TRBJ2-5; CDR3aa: CASSQSAEPQETQYF; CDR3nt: TGTGCCAGCAGCCAATCGGCGGAGCCTCAAGAGACCCAGTACTTC
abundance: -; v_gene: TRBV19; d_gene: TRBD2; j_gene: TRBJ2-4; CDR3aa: CASSITSGSGGNIQYF; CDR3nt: TGTGCCAGTAGTATTACTAGCGGGAGTGGGGGAAACATTCAGTACTTC
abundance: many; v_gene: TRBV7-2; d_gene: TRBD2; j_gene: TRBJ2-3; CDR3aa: CASNPGGLAGTDTQYF; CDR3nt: TGTGCCAGCAACCCGGGGGGACTAGCGGGGACAGATACGCAGTATTTT
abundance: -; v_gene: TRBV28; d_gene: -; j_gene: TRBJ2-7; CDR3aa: CASSPLDGYEQYF; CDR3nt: TGTGCCAGCAGTCCACTGGACGGGTACGAGCAGTACTTC
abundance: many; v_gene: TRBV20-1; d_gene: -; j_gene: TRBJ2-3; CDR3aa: CSVYREGTDTQYF; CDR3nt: TGCAGTGTTTACAGAGAGGGCACAGATACGCAGTATTTT
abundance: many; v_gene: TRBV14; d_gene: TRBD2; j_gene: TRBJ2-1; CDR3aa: CASSEWTSSYNEQFF; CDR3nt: TGTGCCAGCAGCGAGTGGACTAGCAGCTACAATGAGCAGTTCTTC
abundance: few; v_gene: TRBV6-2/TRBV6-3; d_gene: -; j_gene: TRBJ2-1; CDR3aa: CASSKIDSYNEQFF; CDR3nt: TGTGCCAGCAGCAAGATCGATTCCTACAATGAGCAGTTCTTC
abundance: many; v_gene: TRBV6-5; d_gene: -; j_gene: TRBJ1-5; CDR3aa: CASREKGGKAQPQHF; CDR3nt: TGTGCCAGCAGGGAAAAAGGGGGGAAAGCTCAGCCCCAGCATTTT
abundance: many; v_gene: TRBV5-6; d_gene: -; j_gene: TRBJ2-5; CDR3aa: CASTSASGRTAPVGETQYF; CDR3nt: TGTGCCAGCACCTCCGCTTCGGGGCGGACAGCCCCAGTGGGAGAGACCCAGTACTTC
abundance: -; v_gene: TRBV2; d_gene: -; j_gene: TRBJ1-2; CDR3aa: CASAQGFRNYSYTF; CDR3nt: TGTGCCAGCGCCCAGGGGTTCCGTAACTATAGCTACACCTTC
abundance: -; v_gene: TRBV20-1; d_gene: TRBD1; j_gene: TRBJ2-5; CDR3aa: CSARPGQGTPYF; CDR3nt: TGCAGTGCTAGACCGGGACAGGGGACCCCGTACTTC